Below are 16 T cell receptor beta chains sequenced from a single sample in a study of T cells in Graves' hyperthyroidism and ophthalmopathy. Regions amplified from RNA transcripts were the TCR beta CDR3 regions. The HTBI primer set drove a first-round RT-PCR of the TCR CDR3. Using its own MiXCR run on the multiplex PCR reads, TCRdb lists one record per CDR3 protein. The sample consists of about 480,000 distinct CDR3 sequences, around a quarter of them appearing once. Sequenced material: blood. The receptors were sampled from a woman aged 25 to 45 with Graves' ophthalmopathy.

This clonotype came up many times. The chain recombines TRBV6-1 with TRBJ2-7; 10 nucleotides agree with TRBD1. V shed 10 bases, J shed 4 bases, and the junction held 7 bases outside the gene matches. The CDR3 consists of 13 residues. Per germline, CDR1 MNHNS and CDR2 SASEGT. The CDR3 DNA is TGTGCCACAACTAGGACAGGGGGATACGAGCAGTACTTC. As protein: CATTRTGGYEQYF.

The gene calls are TRBV7-9 and TRBJ1-5, with TRBD1 matching over 8 bases. The CDR3 covers 15 residues. Germline V gives CDR1 SEHNR, CDR2 FQNEAQ (reference sequence). Germline trimming cut 5 bases from V and 2 bases from J; bases unmatched to any gene: 5. This chain's CDR3 is CASSKDRDGNQPQHF. CDR3 coding DNA: TGTGCCAGCAGCAAGGACAGGGATGGCAATCAGCCCCAGCATTTT. The full variable domain, its missing parts supplied by reference TRBV7-9 and TRBJ1-5, is DTGVSQNPRHKITKRGQNVTFRCDPISEHNRLYWYRQTLGQGPEFLTYFQNEAQLEKSRLLSDRFSAERPKGSFSTLEIQRTEQGDSAMYLCASSKDRDGNQPQHFGDGTRLSIL.

This clonotype was counted at least ten times. This chain links TRBV7-9 with TRBJ1-3; maybe TRBD1 (5 bases). CDR3 size: 13 residues. Germline-derived CDR1 and CDR2 are SEHNR and FQNEAQ (reference sequence). The CDR3 reads CAEETVSGNTIYF. The DNA of the CDR3 is TGTGCGGAGGAGACAGTCTCTGGAAACACCATATATTTT. Filled out from reference TRBV7-9 and TRBJ1-3, the complete variable domain reads DTGVSQNPRHKITKRGQNVTFRCDPISEHNRLYWYRQTLGQGPEFLTYFQNEAQLEKSRLLSDRFSAERPKGSFSTLEIQRTEQGDSAMYLCAEETVSGNTIYFGEGSWLTVV.

In its sample, this clonotype was seen many times. The CDR3 sequence: CASSYDGDTPGETQYF. In DNA, the CDR3 is TGTGCCAGCAGTTACGATGGGGACACACCGGGAGAGACCCAGTACTTC. The chain uses TRBV6-2 or TRBV6-3 and TRBJ2-5, with D tentatively TRBD1 (6 bases). V dropped 2 bases and J dropped 4 bases, with 17 bases sitting between them. CDR1 MNHEY and CDR2 SVGEGT come from the germline V gene. This CDR3 is 16 amino acids long.

This clonotype came up a few times. The chain is built from TRBV11-2 and TRBJ1-3; D unclear. This CDR3 region has 15 residues. Germline V CDR1 and CDR2: SGHAT, FQNNGV. Trimming took 10 bases from V and 1 from J, leaving 17 bases between them. The CDR3: CATKSVEGSGNTIYF. In nucleotides, the CDR3 is TGTGCCACTAAATCAGTTGAAGGTTCTGGAAACACCATATATTTT.

In this sample, this clonotype turned up once. The chain combines TRBV6-2 or TRBV6-3 with TRBJ2-5, with 10 nucleotides matching TRBD2. The CDR3 is 19 residues long. Germline loops: CDR1 MNHEY, CDR2 SVGEGT. V was pared by 6 bases and J by 4 bases, with 20 bases of the junction left unmatched. CDR3: CASSLTSVAEREGLETQYF. CDR3 DNA: TGTGCCAGCAGCCTCACGTCGGTCGCCGAGCGGGAGGGCCTAGAGACCCAGTACTTC.

The V and J genes are TRBV6-5 and TRBJ1-2; D call uncertain. CDR1 is MNHEY, CDR2 SVGAGI, per germline. The CDR3 is 15 amino acids. V was shortened by 0 bases and J by 10 bases, with 18 bases between the two germline ends. CDR3 sequence reads: CASSYSRNRLRDYTF. In DNA form, the CDR3 reads TGTGCCAGCAGTTACTCGAGAAACAGACTAAGGGACTACACCTTC.

In its sample, this clonotype was seen a few times. V usage is TRBV3-1 and J usage is TRBJ2-7, with D unclear. V dropped 2 bases and J dropped 0 bases, with 8 bases sitting between them. From germline, CDR1 is LGHDT and CDR2 YNNKEL (reference sequence). This CDR3 is 14 amino acids long. The CDR3 sequence: CASSQIGHSYEQYF. DNA for the CDR3: TGTGCCAGCAGCCAAATCGGGCACTCCTACGAGCAGTACTTC.

The gene calls are TRBV6-5 and TRBJ2-5; D gene unclear. CDR1 and CDR2 from the germline V gene are MNHEY and SVGAGI. V dropped 4 bases and J dropped 7 bases, with 7 bases sitting between them. CDR3 size: 11 residues. The CDR3 nucleotides are TGTGCCAGCAGTTCCGCCGGGACCCAGTACTTC. It is translated as CASSSAGTQYF.

This clonotype showed up just a few times. Mismatch with germline at one junction end may stem from a read error. The J gene is TRBJ2-2, the V gene TRBV29-1, with TRBD2 as a possible D gene (5 bases). Germline-derived CDR1 and CDR2 are SQVTM and ANQGSEA. This CDR3 is 13 amino acids long. The CDR3 region is CSVRRPNTGEPFF. The CDR3 nucleotides read TGCAGCGTTAGGAGGCCCAACACCGGGGAGCCGTTTTTT.

This clonotype showed up many times. An end of the junction differs from the germline gene, which may be a read error. This rearrangement joins TRBV2 to TRBJ2-7, with D perhaps matching TRBD2 (5 bases). Germline CDR1 is SNHLY and CDR2 is FYNNEI. The CDR3 runs to 11 residues. The CDR3 reads CASSEARVTGF. Written as DNA, the CDR3 is TGTGCCAGCAGTGAAGCGCGGGTGACGGGTTTC.

This clonotype was counted ten times or more. J is TRBJ1-2 and V is TRBV7-4; a weak D match, TRBD1 (5 bases). The V gene lost 5 bases and the J gene lost 4 bases, with 23 bases spanning the gap. The CDR3 has 17 amino acids. Germline V gene lookup returns CDR1 SGHVT and CDR2 SQSDAQ. CDR3 bases: TGTGCCAGCAGCCCCCGGGACCGGTCTGAACCCCTCTATGGCTACACCTTC. This sequence encodes CASSPRDRSEPLYGYTF.

This clonotype was observed at least ten times. This chain uses TRBV5-8 with TRBJ1-1; unclear D gene. Germline V gives CDR1 SGHTS, CDR2 YDEGEE. The CDR3 runs to 14 residues. Trimming removed 0 bases at V and 7 bases at J, with 13 bases between. The CDR3 nucleotides are TGTGCCAGCAGCTTGGAAGTTCTGGTCGATGAAGCTTTCTTT. This codes for CASSLEVLVDEAFF.

This chain connects TRBV7-8 to TRBJ1-1; D is undetermined. V was cut by 5 bases and J by 5 bases, with 12 bases left in between. Germline V CDR1 and CDR2: SGHVS, FQNEAQ. The CDR3 loop spans 13 amino acids. CDR3 protein: CASSQRTGTEAFF. For the CDR3, the DNA is TGTGCCAGCAGCCAGCGGACGGGGACTGAAGCTTTCTTT.

This clonotype showed up many times. The genes are TRBV6-2 or TRBV6-3 and TRBJ2-7; 8 positions agree with TRBD2. J lost 6 bases, V lost 7 bases, and 8 bases had no gene match. The germline V gene encodes CDR1 MNHEY and CDR2 SVGEGT. This CDR3 spans 13 amino acids. CDR3 region: CASIGAGGIEQYF. The CDR3, as DNA: TGTGCCAGCATAGGCGCGGGGGGCATCGAGCAGTACTTC.

This clonotype was found a few times. The rearrangement joins TRBV7-3 to TRBJ2-2; 8 bases map to TRBD1. Germline assignment: CDR1 SGHTA and CDR2 FQGTGA. Losses at the gene ends were 9 bases for V and 6 bases for J; bases not matched to a gene: 9. CDR3 size: 14 residues. The CDR3: CASGQGPWAGELFF. The CDR3 DNA follows: TGTGCCAGTGGACAGGGCCCCTGGGCCGGGGAGCTGTTTTTT. Full variable domain (outside the CDR3, taken from reference TRBV7-3 and TRBJ2-2): GAGVSQTPSNKVTEKGKYVELRCDPISGHTALYWYRQSLGQGPEFLIYFQGTGAADDSGLPNDRFFAVRPEGSVSTLKIQRTERGDSAVYLCASGQGPWAGELFFGEGSRLTVL.